Below, 9 T cell receptor beta chains from the same sample are listed, as sequenced in a study of cytomegalovirus exposure and HLA in healthy donors. The PCR used 60 Vbeta and 13 Jbeta primers. Generated by immunoSEQ multiplex PCR, the TCRdb table keeps only in-frame clones and is missing some. The table shows under 150,000 clones, with about three quarters occurring only once. Sequenced material: PBMCs. The origin of the receptors is a woman in her 30s in good health and CMV-seronegative.

This clone showed up just once. The CDR3 loop is CASSHLDLADTQYF. The CDR3 DNA is TGTGCCAGCAGCCACCTCGACTTGGCAGATACGCAGTATTTT. The J gene is TRBJ2-3, the V gene TRBV6-5; D is uncertain. The V gene's germline CDR1 is MNHEY and CDR2 SVGAGI. The germline V and J ends were trimmed by 6 bases and 4 bases, with 14 bases remaining between them. The CDR3 length is 14 residues.

V gene TRBV19 combines with J gene TRBJ1-2; D is uncertain. The CDR3 runs 15 residues. The V end lost 1 base, the J end lost 4 bases, and 13 bases lay between the germline ends. From germline, CDR1 is LNHDA and CDR2 SQIVND (reference sequence). The CDR3, as DNA: TGTGCCAGTAGTATAGCCGCGGGAGGCATCTATGGCTACACCTTC. It encodes CASSIAAGGIYGYTF. Filled out from reference TRBV19 and TRBJ1-2, the complete variable domain reads DGGITQSPKYLFRKEGQNVTLSCEQNLNHDAMYWYRQDPGQGLRLIYYSQIVNDFQKGDIAEGYSVSREKKESFPLTVTSAQKNPTAFYLCASSIAAGGIYGYTFGSGTRLTVV.

This clone was counted ten times or more. The chain couples TRBV4-2 to TRBJ1-1; D is possibly TRBD1 (6 bases). The CDR3 extends over 15 amino acids. Germline assignment: CDR1 LGHNA and CDR2 YNFKEQ. V lost 1 base, J lost 4 bases, and 13 bases lay in between. The CDR3 reads CASSQAPGGLTEAFF. The DNA for the CDR3 is TGTGCCAGCAGCCAAGCCCCCGGGGGGCTCACTGAAGCTTTCTTT.

This clone occurred a few times. This chain connects TRBV29-1 to TRBJ1-2; D perhaps matches TRBD1 (5 bases). Trimming left V 3 bases short and J 3 bases short, with 11 bases between. This CDR3 spans 13 amino acids. In germline, CDR1 is SQVTM, CDR2 ANQGSEA. CDR3: CSVEGGEHYGYTF. CDR3 nucleotide sequence: TGCAGCGTTGAGGGGGGGGAACACTATGGCTACACCTTC.

This chain joins TRBV4-3 and TRBJ1-1; D unresolved. Germline V gene sequence: CDR1 LGHNA, CDR2 YSLEER. The CDR3 is made up of 14 amino acids. Trimming removed 1 base at V and 4 bases at J, with 10 bases between. The CDR3 loop reads CASSQARAGTEAFF. The CDR3, as DNA: TGCGCCAGCAGCCAAGCAAGAGCGGGCACTGAAGCTTTCTTT.

The chain is built from TRBV5-1 and TRBJ1-1; tentative D call: TRBD1 (5 bases). The CDR3 length is 15 residues. The V and J ends lost 3 bases and 4 bases respectively, with 16 bases between them. Germline loops: CDR1 SGHRS, CDR2 YFSETQ. In DNA, the CDR3 is TGCGCCAGCAGCTCGGGACTCCCTGGACCCACTGAAGCTTTCTTT. This translates into CASSSGLPGPTEAFF.

The rearrangement joins TRBV19 to TRBJ1-6; D uncertain. Germline V gene data show CDR1 as LNHDA and CDR2 as SQIVND (reference sequence). CDR3 length: 14 residues. The V gene lost 7 bases and the J gene lost 5 bases, with 12 bases spanning the gap. This chain's CDR3 is CASNRRMDNSPLHF. In DNA, the CDR3 is TGTGCCAGTAACCGGAGGATGGATAATTCACCCCTCCACTTT. Looking up the rest from reference TRBV19 and TRBJ1-6 gives the full variable domain: DGGITQSPKYLFRKEGQNVTLSCEQNLNHDAMYWYRQDPGQGLRLIYYSQIVNDFQKGDIAEGYSVSREKKESFPLTVTSAQKNPTAFYLCASNRRMDNSPLHFGNGTRLTVT.

The chain joins TRBV4-3 to TRBJ1-2; D is ambiguous. The CDR3 consists of 14 residues. Germline lookup yields CDR1 LGHNA and CDR2 YSLEER. V was pared by 0 bases and J by 4 bases, with 9 bases between. CDR3 sequence (DNA): TGCGCCAGCAGCCAAGAGGGGAGGAGCTATGGCTACACCTTC. Amino acids: CASSQEGRSYGYTF.

The chain links TRBV5-1 to TRBJ1-1; the D gene is possibly TRBD1 (6 bases). V lost 0 bases and J lost 4, with 16 bases in between. CDR1 SGHRS and CDR2 YFSETQ come from the germline V gene. The CDR3 contains 16 residues. CDR3 protein: CASSLGALRGGTEAFF. CDR3 in DNA: TGCGCCAGCAGCTTGGGGGCCTTGAGGGGGGGCACTGAAGCTTTCTTT.